The TCR beta chain described here comes from a study of blood T cell repertoires in COVID-19. Looking at the study overall: Collection of acute and convalescent COVID-19 samples took place in the United States, Italy and Spain.

Enrollees, about 18 to 95 years old, lived in 20 to 25 US areas. The CDR3 sequence is 13 residues long. V lost 4 bases to trimming and J lost 6 bases, with 12 bases between them. Germline CDR1 and CDR2: MNHEY and SMNVEV (reference sequence). Profiled with immunoSEQ multiplex PCR; TCRdb holds only in-frame clones, not every one. The repertoire holds under 300,000 clones, with about nine tenths as singletons. This clone was counted only a few times. The genes are TRBV27 and TRBJ1-1, with a weak D call TRBD1 (5 bases). The sample taken for sequencing was PBMCs or T cells enriched from blood (not recorded which). The TCR originated in a woman aged 40-49 years who had recovered from COVID-19. The CDR3 is CASSWGPSAEAFF. The DNA for the CDR3 is TGTGCCAGCAGTTGGGGCCCGAGCGCTGAAGCTTTCTTT.